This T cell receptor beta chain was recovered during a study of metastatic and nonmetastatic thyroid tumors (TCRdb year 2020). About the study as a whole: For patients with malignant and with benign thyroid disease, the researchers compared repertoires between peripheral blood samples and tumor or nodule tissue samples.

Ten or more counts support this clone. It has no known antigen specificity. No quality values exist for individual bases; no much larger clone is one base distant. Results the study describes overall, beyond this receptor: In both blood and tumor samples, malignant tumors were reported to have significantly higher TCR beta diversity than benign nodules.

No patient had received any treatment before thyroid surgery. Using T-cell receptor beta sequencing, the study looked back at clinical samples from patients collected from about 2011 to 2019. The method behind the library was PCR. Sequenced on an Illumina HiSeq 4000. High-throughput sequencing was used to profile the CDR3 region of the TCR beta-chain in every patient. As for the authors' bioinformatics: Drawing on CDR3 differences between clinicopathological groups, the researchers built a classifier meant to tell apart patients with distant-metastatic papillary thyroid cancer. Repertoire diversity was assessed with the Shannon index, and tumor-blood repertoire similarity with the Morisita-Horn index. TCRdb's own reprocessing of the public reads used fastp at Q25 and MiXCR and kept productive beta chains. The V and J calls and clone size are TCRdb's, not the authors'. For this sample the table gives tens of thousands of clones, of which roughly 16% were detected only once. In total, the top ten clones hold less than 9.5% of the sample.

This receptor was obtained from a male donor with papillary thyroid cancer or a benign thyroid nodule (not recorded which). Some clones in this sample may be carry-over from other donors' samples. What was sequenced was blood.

The encoded CDR3 is CASSRSLGRTDTQYF. Read as DNA, the sequence is TGTGCCAGTAGCCGTTCCCTAGGACGCACAGATACGCAGTATTTT. This chain is built from TRBV19 and TRBJ2-3, with the identity of the D gene unclear. Including the terminal cysteine and phenylalanine, the CDR3 comprises 15 residues. Of all the DNA, just the CDR3 is kept, 45 bases in frame from base 1. The germline V gene (reference sequence) sets CDR1 to LNHDA and CDR2 to SQIVND. V loses 6 bases of germline sequence and J loses 1 base, and the interval between the two ends is 14 bases.